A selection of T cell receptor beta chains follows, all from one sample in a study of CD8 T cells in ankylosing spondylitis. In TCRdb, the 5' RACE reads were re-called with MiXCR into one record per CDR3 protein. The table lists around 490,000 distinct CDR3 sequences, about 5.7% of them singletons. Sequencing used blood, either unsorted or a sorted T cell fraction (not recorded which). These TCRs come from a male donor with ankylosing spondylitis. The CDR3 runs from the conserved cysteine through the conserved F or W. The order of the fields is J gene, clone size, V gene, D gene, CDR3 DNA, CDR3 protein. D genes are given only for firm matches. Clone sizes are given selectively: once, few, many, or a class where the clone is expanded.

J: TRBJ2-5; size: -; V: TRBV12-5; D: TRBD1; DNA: TGTGCTAGTGGTTTCGGGACAGCAAAAGAACAAGAGACCCAGTACTTC; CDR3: CASGFGTAKEQETQYF
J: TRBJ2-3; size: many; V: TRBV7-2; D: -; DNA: TGTGCCAGCAGCTTAAGGGGGAGCGATACGCAGTATTTT; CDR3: CASSLRGSDTQYF
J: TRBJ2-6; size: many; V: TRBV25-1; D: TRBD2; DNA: TGTGCCAGCAGTGAATCGGGGAGGGCCGGGGCCAACGTCCTGACTTTC; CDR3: CASSESGRAGANVLTF
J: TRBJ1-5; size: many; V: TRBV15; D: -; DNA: TGTGCCACCAGCTTAAAGGGATTGGACTATAGCAATCAGCCCCAGCATTTT; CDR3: CATSLKGLDYSNQPQHF
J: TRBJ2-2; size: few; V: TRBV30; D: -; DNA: TGTGCCTGCCAACCCGGGACGGTGAACACCGGGGAGCTGTTTTTT; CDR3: CACQPGTVNTGELFF
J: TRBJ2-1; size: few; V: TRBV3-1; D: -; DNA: TGTGCCAGCAGCCAAGATTGGGACACCTACAATGAGCAGTTCTTC; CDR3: CASSQDWDTYNEQFF
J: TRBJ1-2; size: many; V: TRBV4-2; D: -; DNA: TGTGCCAGCAGCCCCGAGGGGGGGGCGGCCTATGGCTACACCTTC; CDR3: CASSPEGGAAYGYTF
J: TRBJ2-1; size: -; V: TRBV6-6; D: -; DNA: TGTGCCAGCAGTTACCCAGCGCAGTTCTTC; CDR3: CASSYPAQFF
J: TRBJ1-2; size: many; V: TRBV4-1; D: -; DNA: TGCGCCAGCAGCCAAGAAAGAGTCGGCTACACCTTC; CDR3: CASSQERVGYTF
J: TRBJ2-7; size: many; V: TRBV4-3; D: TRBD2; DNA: TGCGCCAGCAGCCAAGGCCAACTAGCGGGAGCCCTTAGCTCCTACGAGCAGTACTTC; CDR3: CASSQGQLAGALSSYEQYF
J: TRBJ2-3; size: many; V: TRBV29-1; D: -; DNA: TGCAGCGTTGAAGACCCCCTGGTAAGCGGCACAGATACGCAGTATTTT; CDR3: CSVEDPLVSGTDTQYF
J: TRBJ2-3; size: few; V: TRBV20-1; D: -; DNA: TGCAGTGCTTTAAGGGCAGGGGCCCCTGCGCTGGATACGCAGTATTTT; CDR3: CSALRAGAPALDTQYF
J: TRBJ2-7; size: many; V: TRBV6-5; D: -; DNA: TGTGCCAGCAGTTACGGGACGCCCCCGGTGTACGAGCAGTACTTC; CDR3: CASSYGTPPVYEQYF
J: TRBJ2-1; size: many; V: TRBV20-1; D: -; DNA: TGCAGTGCTAGAGGAGATCGATCGCGGCGTTGGGATGAGCAGTTCTTC; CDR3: CSARGDRSRRWDEQFF
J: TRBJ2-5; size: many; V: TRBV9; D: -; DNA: TGTGCCAGCAGCCCCCGACAGCTCCAAGAGACCCAGTACTTC; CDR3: CASSPRQLQETQYF
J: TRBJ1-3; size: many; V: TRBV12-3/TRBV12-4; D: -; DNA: TGTGCCAGCACCCGCCCCCAAATGCCAGGAAACACCATATATTTT; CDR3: CASTRPQMPGNTIYF
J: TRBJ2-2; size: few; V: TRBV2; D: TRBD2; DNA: TGTGCCAGCAGCTCCGGCGGGAGTACCGGGGAGCTGTTTTTT; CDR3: CASSSGGSTGELFF
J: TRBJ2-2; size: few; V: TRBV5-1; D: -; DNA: TGCGCCAGCAGCCTGCTTGGGCAGGGGCGTACCGGGGAGCTGTTTTTT; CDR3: CASSLLGQGRTGELFF
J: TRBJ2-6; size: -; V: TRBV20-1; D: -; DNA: TGCAGTGCTCCTAAGTATCAGGGACCTGGGGCCAACGTCCTGACTTTC; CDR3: CSAPKYQGPGANVLTF
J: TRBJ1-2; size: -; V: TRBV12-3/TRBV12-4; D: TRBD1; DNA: TGTGCCAGCAGTTTAGGCCCCGACAGGGCAAACTATGGCTACACCTTC; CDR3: CASSLGPDRANYGYTF